Each of the 16 T cell receptor beta chains below was sequenced from the same sample in a study of beta chain features in type 1 diabetes. The isolated RNA, all of it, was reverse transcribed, so expressed TCRB transcripts were what got sequenced. Here immunoSEQ multiplex PCR was the method, and the copy in TCRdb shows in-frame clones only, minus some. The sample has 970,000 or so clones, 15% to 20% seen once. Sequencing input: naive CD4+ T cells from blood. Receptors were obtained from a woman between 18 and 29 years old in good health.

This chain links TRBV4-3 with TRBJ2-7; 9 bases fit TRBD1. The junction had 10 bases not matched to a gene; V was cut back by 1 base and J by 6 bases. Germline V gene sequence: CDR1 LGHNA, CDR2 YSLEER. The CDR3 is 16 amino acids. The CDR3 DNA reads TGCGCCAGCAGCCAAGTGCCGGGACAGGGACCCTGCGAGCAGTACTTC. Encoded protein: CASSQVPGQGPCEQYF.

The chain uses TRBV4-2 and TRBJ2-7; D is ambiguous. V lost 0 bases and J 6 bases, leaving 6 bases between the germline ends. Germline CDR1 is LGHNA and CDR2 is YNFKEQ. The CDR3 totals 12 residues. CDR3: CASSQDITEQYF. The CDR3 bases are TGTGCCAGCAGCCAAGACATTACCGAGCAGTACTTC.

This clone came up a few times. The chain employs TRBV11-2 and TRBJ2-5; perhaps TRBD2 as D (6 bases). V was clipped by 5 bases and J by 2 bases, with 15 bases between them. This CDR3 region has 15 residues. Germline CDR1 SGHAT, CDR2 FQNNGV. The CDR3 spells CASSLSGYPQETQYF. As DNA, the CDR3 is TGTGCCAGCAGCCTGAGCGGGTACCCACAAGAGACCCAGTACTTC.

This clone was picked up a small number of times. The J gene is TRBJ2-2, the V gene TRBV18; D perhaps matches TRBD2 (6 bases). This CDR3 region has 15 residues. Germline CDR1 and CDR2: KGHSH and LQKENI. Trimming took off 6 bases at V and 5 bases at J, with 16 bases between the two ends. The CDR3 is CASSRGLPQTGELFF. CDR3 bases: TGTGCCAGCTCGCGGGGACTCCCGCAGACCGGGGAGCTGTTTTTT. Full variable domain (rest looked up from reference TRBV18 and TRBJ2-2): NAGVMQNPRHLVRRRGQEARLRCSPMKGHSHVYWYRQLPEEGLKFMVYLQKENIIDESGMPKERFSAEFPKEGPSILRIQQVVRGDSAAYFCASSRGLPQTGELFFGEGSRLTVL.

This rearrangement joins TRBV7-3 to TRBJ2-6, with TRBD2 as a possible D gene (6 bases). Germline CDR1 and CDR2: SGHTA and FQGTGA. The V end was cut by 5 bases, the J end by 3 bases, with 17 bases between. The length of the CDR3 is 17 residues. CDR3 nucleotides: TGTGCCAGCAGCAAAACGGGGGTATCGTTTGGGGCCAACGTCCTGACTTTC. The encoded protein is CASSKTGVSFGANVLTF.

The chain couples TRBV9 to TRBJ2-1; 8 nucleotides line up with TRBD2. This CDR3 is built from 16 residues. V lost 2 bases, J lost 5 bases, and 9 bases stayed unmatched. CDR1 is SGDLS and CDR2 is YYNGEE in the germline V gene. This CDR3 reads CASSVAGGGFDNEQFF. CDR3 DNA: TGTGCCAGCAGCGTCGCGGGGGGCGGATTTGACAATGAGCAGTTCTTC.

The sample holds a few counts of this clone. The V call is TRBV27, the J call TRBJ2-3; 9 bases agree with TRBD2. There are 16 residues in the CDR3. V lost 6 bases to trimming and J lost 2 bases; unmatched junction nucleotides: 9. Germline CDR1 is MNHEY and CDR2 is SMNVEV (reference sequence). CDR3 residues: CASSQVRTSDTDTQYF. The CDR3, as DNA: TGTGCCAGCAGCCAAGTTAGGACTAGCGACACAGATACGCAGTATTTT.

This clone was observed a few times. This chain uses TRBV7-9 with TRBJ1-4; 8 bases are a match to TRBD1. Losses at the gene ends were 5 bases for V and 7 bases for J; bases not matched to a gene: 6. CDR1 SEHNR and CDR2 FQNEAQ come from the germline V gene (reference sequence). The CDR3 spans 14 residues. The CDR3 protein is CASSRDRLIEKLFF. CDR3 DNA sequence: TGTGCCAGCAGCCGGGACAGGTTAATTGAAAAACTGTTTTTT.

The chain combines TRBV7-2 with TRBJ2-1; D may be TRBD1 (5 bases). Germline V gene data show CDR1 as SGHTA and CDR2 as FQGNSA. The CDR3 is 17 residues long. V dropped 1 base and J dropped 0 bases, with 13 bases sitting between them. The CDR3 loop reads CASSLVRTTGSYNEQFF. The CDR3 nucleotides read TGTGCCAGCAGCTTAGTACGGACAACGGGCTCCTACAATGAGCAGTTCTTC.

Comment on this clone: The junction shows a germline mismatch at one end, possibly a read error. The CDR3 reads CACSLVAVYNEQFF. As DNA, the CDR3 is TGTGCCTGCAGCCTAGTGGCCGTCTACAATGAGCAGTTCTTC. The chain carries TRBV11-2 and TRBJ2-1; D unresolved. Per germline, CDR1 SGHAT and CDR2 FQNNGV. This CDR3 comprises 14 residues.

The V call is TRBV27, the J call TRBJ1-5; D may be TRBD1 (6 bases). V lost 3 bases and J lost 5, with 17 bases in between. Germline lookup yields CDR1 MNHEY and CDR2 SMNVEV (reference sequence). The CDR3 is 16 amino acids. In DNA form, the CDR3 reads TGTGCCAGCAGTTTTAACGGGGGCGCGGGTTATCAGCCCCAGCATTTT. Amino acid sequence: CASSFNGGAGYQPQHF.

V gene TRBV4-3 combines with J gene TRBJ2-2; 8 bases align to TRBD1. Trimming at V came to 2 bases and at J to 6 bases, leaving 5 bases not matched to a gene. The CDR3 spans 15 residues. The germline V gene encodes CDR1 LGHNA and CDR2 YSLEER. This chain's CDR3 is CASSQSQGAPGELFF. In nucleotides, the CDR3 is TGCGCCAGCAGCCAATCTCAGGGGGCGCCCGGGGAGCTGTTTTTT.

This clone has just a few counts. The chain joins TRBV7-6 to TRBJ2-1, with D unresolved. V lost 5 bases and J lost 6, with 8 bases in between. CDR1 and CDR2 from the germline V gene are SGHVS and FNYEAQ. The CDR3 runs 12 residues. The CDR3 sequence: CASSTASNEQFF. CDR3 nucleotide sequence: TGTGCCAGCAGCACCGCGTCCAATGAGCAGTTCTTC.

This clone was counted a few times. The rearrangement links TRBV10-3 to TRBJ2-7; perhaps TRBD1 as D (7 bases). The CDR3 has 19 amino acids. CDR1 is ENHRY and CDR2 is SYGVKD in the germline V gene. Deletions cut 4 bases from V and 1 base from J, with 26 bases between. For the CDR3, the DNA is TGTGCCATCAGTGCCACAACGGGACTGGGACAGCAGTCTTCCTACGAGCAGTACTTC. Translated: CAISATTGLGQQSSYEQYF.

This clone was picked up a small number of times. The chain is built from TRBV29-1 and TRBJ2-2; D is unclear. Germline CDR1 is SQVTM and CDR2 is ANQGSEA. V shed 7 bases and J shed 0 bases, with 3 bases lying between them. This CDR3 comprises 11 residues. CDR3 amino acids: CSGANTGELFF. CDR3 DNA: TGCAGCGGAGCGAACACCGGGGAGCTGTTTTTT.

CDR3 bases: TGTGCCAGCAGAAAAGGGATTAGCCAAGAGACCCAGTACTTC. Its protein is CASRKGISQETQYF. The V gene is TRBV6-6, the J gene TRBJ2-5; no reliable D call. The CDR3 length is 14 residues. CDR1 and CDR2 (germline): MNHNY, SVGAGI (reference sequence). V shed 6 bases and J shed 1 base, with 12 bases lying between them.